Listed here is a single T cell receptor (beta chain). Its antigen is unknown. This specimen belongs to a study of T cells after yellow fever vaccination. The CDR3 extends over 16 amino acids. Between the trimmed V and J ends, which lost 6 bases and 2 bases, there was a span of 17 bases. Overall study findings and caveats: CD4 and CD8 compartments shared a small share of clonotypes. Repertoires sorted by FACS could include abundant clonotypes that are contaminants from the bulk population.

TCRdb re-derived calls from the 5' RACE reads in MiXCR, one entry per CDR3 protein. The sample lists hundreds of thousands of distinct CDR3 sequences, roughly an eighth occurring once. The origin of this receptor is a man aged 25 to 45 who received the YFV17D yellow fever vaccine. The material was PBMCs, obtained on the day of the yellow fever booster vaccination. V and J are TRBV12-3 or TRBV12-4 and TRBJ2-1, with D maybe TRBD1 (5 bases). The CDR3 loop reads CASSPLPDTPYNEQFF. The CDR3 DNA reads TGTGCCAGCAGCCCACTCCCGGACACACCCTACAATGAGCAGTTCTTC.